This T cell receptor beta chain was recovered during a study of blood T cell repertoires in COVID-19. Produced via immunoSEQ multiplex PCR; TCRdb's table is partial and in-frame only. This sample has approximately 300,000 clones, with over 70% found just once. CDR1 and CDR2 (germline): SNHLY, FYNNEI. With 5 bases removed from V and 10 bases from J, the gap between germline ends came to 11 bases. The CDR3 contains 12 residues. The chain links TRBV2 to TRBJ2-2; the D gene is possibly TRBD2 (5 bases). This sequence originates from a woman aged 45-65 years with acute or convalescent COVID-19. Material for sequencing was peripheral blood. CDR3 protein: CASSREEEELFF. The CDR3 bases are TGTGCCAGCAGTCGAGAGGAGGAGGAGCTGTTTTTT. Looking up the rest from reference TRBV2 and TRBJ2-2 gives the full variable domain: EPEVTQTPSHQVTQMGQEVILRCVPISNHLYFYWYRQILGQKVEFLVSFYNNEISEKSEIFDDQFSVERPDGSNFTLKIRSTKLEDSAMYFCASSREEEELFFGEGSRLTVL.